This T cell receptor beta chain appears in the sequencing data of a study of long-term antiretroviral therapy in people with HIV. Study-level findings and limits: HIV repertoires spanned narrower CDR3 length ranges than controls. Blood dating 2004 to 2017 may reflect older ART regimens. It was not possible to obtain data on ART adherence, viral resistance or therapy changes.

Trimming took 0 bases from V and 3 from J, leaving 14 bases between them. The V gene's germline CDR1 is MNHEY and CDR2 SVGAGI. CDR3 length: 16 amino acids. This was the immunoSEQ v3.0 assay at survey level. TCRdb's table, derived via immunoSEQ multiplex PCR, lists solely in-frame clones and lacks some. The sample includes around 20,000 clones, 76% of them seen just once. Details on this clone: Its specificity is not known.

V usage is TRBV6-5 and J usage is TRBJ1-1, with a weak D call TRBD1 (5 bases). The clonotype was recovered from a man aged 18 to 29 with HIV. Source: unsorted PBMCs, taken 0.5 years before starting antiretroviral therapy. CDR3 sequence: CASSYSRVVGDTEAFF. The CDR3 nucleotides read TGTGCCAGCAGTTACTCAAGGGTGGTGGGGGACACTGAAGCTTTCTTT.